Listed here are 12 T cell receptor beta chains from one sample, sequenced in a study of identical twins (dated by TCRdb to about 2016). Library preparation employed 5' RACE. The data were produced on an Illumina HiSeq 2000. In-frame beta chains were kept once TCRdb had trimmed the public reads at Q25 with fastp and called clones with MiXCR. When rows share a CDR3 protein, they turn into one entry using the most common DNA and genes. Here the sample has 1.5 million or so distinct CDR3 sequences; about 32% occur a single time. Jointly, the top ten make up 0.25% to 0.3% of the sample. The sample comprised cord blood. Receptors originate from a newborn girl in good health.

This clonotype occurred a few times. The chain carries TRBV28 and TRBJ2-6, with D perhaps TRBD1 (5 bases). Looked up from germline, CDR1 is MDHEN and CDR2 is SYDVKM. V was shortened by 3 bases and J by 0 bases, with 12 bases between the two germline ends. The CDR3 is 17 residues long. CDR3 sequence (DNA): TGTGCCAGCAGTTTGGGGTACAGGAGCTCTGGGGCCAACGTCCTGACTTTC. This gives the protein CASSLGYRSSGANVLTF.

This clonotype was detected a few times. CDR3 protein: CATSDPRGDGTDTQYF. The CDR3 DNA is TGTGCCACCAGTGATCCCCGTGGAGATGGTACAGATACGCAGTATTTT. The V and J genes are TRBV24-1 and TRBJ2-3, with D unclear. Trimming pared 3 bases from V and 3 bases from J, leaving 15 bases between. Germline CDR1 reads KGHDR; CDR2 reads SFDVKD. The CDR3 has 16 amino acids.

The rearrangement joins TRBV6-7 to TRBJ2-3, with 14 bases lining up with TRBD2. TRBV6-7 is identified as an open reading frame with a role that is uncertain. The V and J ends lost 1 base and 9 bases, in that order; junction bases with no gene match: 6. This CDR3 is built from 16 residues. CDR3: CASSYWTSGGKETQYF. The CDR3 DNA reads TGTGCCAGCAGTTACTGGACTAGCGGGGGGAAGGAGACGCAGTATTTT.

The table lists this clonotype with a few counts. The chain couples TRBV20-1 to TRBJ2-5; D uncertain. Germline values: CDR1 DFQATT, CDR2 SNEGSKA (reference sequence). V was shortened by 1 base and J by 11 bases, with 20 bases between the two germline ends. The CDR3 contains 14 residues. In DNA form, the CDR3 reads TGCAGTGCTAGAGCAGCCAGTTTCTACAATGAGCAGTACTTC. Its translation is CSARAASFYNEQYF.

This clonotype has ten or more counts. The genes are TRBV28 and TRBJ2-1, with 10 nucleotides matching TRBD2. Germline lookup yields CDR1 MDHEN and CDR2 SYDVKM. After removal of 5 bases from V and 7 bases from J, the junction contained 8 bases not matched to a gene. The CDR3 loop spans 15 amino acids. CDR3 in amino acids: CASSTLLAGLNEQFF. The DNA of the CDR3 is TGTGCCAGCAGTACCCTACTAGCGGGGTTGAATGAGCAGTTCTTC.

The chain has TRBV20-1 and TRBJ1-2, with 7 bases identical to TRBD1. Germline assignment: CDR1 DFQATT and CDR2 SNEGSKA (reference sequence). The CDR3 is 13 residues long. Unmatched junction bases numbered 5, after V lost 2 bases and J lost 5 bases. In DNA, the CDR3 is TGCAGTGCTAGACTGACAGGGTCATATGGCTACACCTTC. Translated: CSARLTGSYGYTF.

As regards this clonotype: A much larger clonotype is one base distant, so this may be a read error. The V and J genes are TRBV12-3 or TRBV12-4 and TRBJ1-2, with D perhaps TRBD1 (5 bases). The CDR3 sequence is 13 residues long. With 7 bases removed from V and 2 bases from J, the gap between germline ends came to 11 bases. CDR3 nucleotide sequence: TGTGCCAGCACCCCCCGGGACAACTATGGCTACACCTTC. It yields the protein CASTPRDNYGYTF.

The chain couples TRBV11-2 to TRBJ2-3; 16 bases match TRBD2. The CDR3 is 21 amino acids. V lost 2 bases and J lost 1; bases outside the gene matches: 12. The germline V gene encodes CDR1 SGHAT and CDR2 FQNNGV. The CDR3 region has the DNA TGTGCCAGCAGCTTATGGAGGCCGGGACTAGCGGGGGGGAGGGGCACAGATACGCAGTATTTT. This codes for CASSLWRPGLAGGRGTDTQYF.

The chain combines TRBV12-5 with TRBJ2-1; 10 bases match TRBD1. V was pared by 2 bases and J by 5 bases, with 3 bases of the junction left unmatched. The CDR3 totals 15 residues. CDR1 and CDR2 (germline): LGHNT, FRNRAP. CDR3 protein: CASGLKDRGNNEQFF. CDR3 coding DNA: TGTGCTAGTGGTTTGAAGGACAGGGGGAACAATGAGCAGTTCTTC.

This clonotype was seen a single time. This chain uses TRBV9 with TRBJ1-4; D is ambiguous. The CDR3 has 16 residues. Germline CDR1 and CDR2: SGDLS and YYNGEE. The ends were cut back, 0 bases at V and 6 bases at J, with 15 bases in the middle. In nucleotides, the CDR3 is TGTGCCAGCAGCGTAGGTGCCGGCCGTCCTCATGAAAAACTGTTTTTT. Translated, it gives CASSVGAGRPHEKLFF.

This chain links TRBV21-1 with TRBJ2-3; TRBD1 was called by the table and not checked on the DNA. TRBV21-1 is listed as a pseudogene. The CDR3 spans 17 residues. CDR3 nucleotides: TGTGCCAGCAGCCCTCAGGGAAAGTGCTCTAGCACAGATACGCAGTATTTT. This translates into CASSPQGKCSSTDTQYF.

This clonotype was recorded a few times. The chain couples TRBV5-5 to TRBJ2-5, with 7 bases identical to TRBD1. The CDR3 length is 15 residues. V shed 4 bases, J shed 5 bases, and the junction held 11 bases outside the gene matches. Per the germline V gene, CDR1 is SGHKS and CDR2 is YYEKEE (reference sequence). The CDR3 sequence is CASSPATGLMETQYF. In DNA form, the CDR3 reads TGTGCCAGCAGCCCCGCGACAGGGTTAATGGAGACCCAGTACTTC. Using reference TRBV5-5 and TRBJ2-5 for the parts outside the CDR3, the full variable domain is DAGVTQSPTHLIKTRGQQVTLRCSPISGHKSVSWYQQVLGQGPQFIFQYYEKEERGRGNFPDRFSARQFPNYSSELNVNALLLGDSALYLCASSPATGLMETQYFGPGTRLLVL.